Listed below are T cell receptor beta chains from one sample, sequenced in a study of breast tumors, draining lymph nodes, adjacent tissues. Each CDR3 protein gets one entry after TCRdb re-called the multiplex PCR reads with MiXCR. The sample holds over 200,000 distinct CDR3 sequences; nearly 35% are singletons and the top ten take approximately 3.6%. Material: axillary lymph node tissue. All receptors derive from a female donor with breast cancer. Some clones in this sample may be carry-over from other donors' samples. CDR3s include the opening cysteine and the closing phenylalanine or tryptophan. D genes are given only for firm matches. Expanded clones are given a class, and other clones once, few, many or no size at all.

. 14 TRBJ1-5 TRBV20-1 many CSARAVGPNQPQHF TGCAGTGCTAGGGCAGTCGGTCCCAATCAGCCCCAGCATTTT
TRBD1 15 TRBJ1-5 TRBV7-2 many CASSRDRSPNQPQHF TGTGCCAGCAGCCGGGACAGGTCCCCTAATCAGCCCCAGCATTTT
TRBD1 14 TRBJ1-6 TRBV2 once CASSGQVYNSPLHF TGTGCCAGCAGCGGACAGGTCTATAATTCACCCCTCCACTTT
TRBD2 17 TRBJ2-7 TRBV6-1 once CASELAGDRGGPYEQYF TGTGCCAGTGAACTAGCGGGAGACAGGGGTGGGCCCTACGAGCAGTACTTC
TRBD1 13 TRBJ2-1 TRBV29-1 many CSVPGQGYNEQFF TGCAGCGTCCCGGGACAGGGATACAATGAGCAGTTCTTC
TRBD1 15 TRBJ2-3 TRBV9 . CASSSTMTGTDTQYF TGTGCCAGCAGCTCGACCATGACAGGGACAGATACGCAGTATTTT
. 14 TRBJ2-7 TRBV7-2 many CASSLVTVSYEQYF TGTGCCAGCAGCTTAGTTACGGTCTCCTACGAGCAGTACTTC
TRBD2 14 TRBJ2-7 TRBV3-1 . CASSHGTREGEQYF TGTGCCAGCAGCCATGGGACTAGGGAGGGCGAGCAGTACTTC
TRBD2 13 TRBJ2-1 TRBV10-3 many CAIRGGPYNEQFF TGTGCCATCCGGGGGGGCCCCTACAATGAGCAGTTCTTC
. 15 TRBJ1-2 TRBV7-2 many CASSLAAGEYYGYPF TGTGCCAGCAGCTTAGCGGCAGGGGAGTACTATGGCTACCCCTTC
. 16 TRBJ1-5 TRBV7-2 few CASSLGLAGGNQPQHF TGTGCCAGCAGCTTAGGACTAGCGGGAGGCAATCAGCCCCAGCATTTT
. 14 TRBJ2-3 TRBV20-1 . CSASAGGATDTQYF TGCAGTGCTTCAGCTGGGGGGGCGACAGATACGCAGTATTTT
. 14 TRBJ2-3 TRBV5-4 once CANSLRAGWDTQYF TGTGCCAACAGCTTGAGAGCAGGGTGGGATACGCAGTATTTT
TRBD2 16 TRBJ2-1 TRBV4-1 many CASSQVLGLAVNEQFF TGCGCCAGCAGCCAAGTGCTGGGACTAGCGGTCAATGAGCAGTTCTTC
TRBD2 15 TRBJ2-7 TRBV20-1 . CSAMGTSGGSGEQYF TGCAGTGCTATGGGAACTAGCGGGGGATCGGGCGAGCAGTACTTC
TRBD2 14 TRBJ2-1 TRBV20-1 few CSARTSGPYTEQFF TGCAGTGCTCGGACTAGCGGTCCCTACACTGAGCAGTTCTTC
TRBD1 16 TRBJ1-2 TRBV7-2 . CASSPTGTGLGYGYTF TGTGCCAGCAGTCCTACAGGGACAGGGTTAGGCTATGGCTACACCTTC
. 14 TRBJ2-5 TRBV9 many CASSVGPGQETQYF TGTGCCAGCAGCGTAGGACCGGGGCAAGAGACCCAGTACTTC
. 16 TRBJ2-6 TRBV19 many CASRPTGPSGANVLTF TGTGCCAGTAGACCGACGGGCCCCTCTGGGGCCAACGTCCTGACTTTC
TRBD1 15 TRBJ2-2 TRBV5-1 . CASSSSGTGGVRLFF TGTGCCAGCAGCTCCTCCGGGACAGGGGGCGTTCGGCTGTTTTTT
. 13 TRBJ2-1 TRBV29-1 once CSARPDSYNEQFF TGCAGCGCCCGGCCGGACTCCTACAATGAGCAGTTCTTC
TRBD2 16 TRBJ2-5 TRBV20-1 . CSARDRASGYNETQYF TGCAGTGCTAGAGATCGGGCTAGCGGGTACAATGAGACCCAGTACTTC
TRBD1 16 TRBJ1-2 TRBV7-9 many CASSLDGTGDNYGYTF TGTGCCAGCAGCTTAGACGGGACAGGGGATAACTATGGCTACACCTTC
. 12 TRBJ2-1 TRBV20-1 . CSVTLQGNEQFF TGCAGTGTCACGTTACAGGGCAATGAGCAGTTCTTC
TRBD1 15 TRBJ1-3 TRBV20-1 many CSAKDNRGSGNTIYF TGCAGTGCTAAGGATAACAGGGGATCTGGAAACACCATATATTTT
. 13 TRBJ1-2 TRBV6-6 many CASSLQGDYGYTF TGTGCCAGCAGCCTCCAGGGTGACTATGGCTACACCTTC
. 15 TRBJ2-7 TRBV2 few CASSEALGGPYEQYF TGTGCCAGCAGTGAAGCGCTGGGGGGGCCTTACGAGCAGTACTTC
TRBD2 15 TRBJ2-5 TRBV20-1 . CSASFPAGGHETQYF TGCAGTGCTAGCTTTCCAGCGGGGGGGCACGAGACCCAGTACTTC
. 10 TRBJ1-1 TRBV20-1 . CSAPGTEAFF TGCAGTGCCCCGGGTACTGAAGCTTTCTTT
. 13 TRBJ2-6 TRBV20-1 . CSARETGANVLTF TGCAGTGCTAGAGAGACCGGGGCCAACGTCCTGACTTTC
. 14 TRBJ2-7 TRBV11-3 many CASSYGQNNDEQYF TGTGCCAGCAGCTACGGACAGAACAACGACGAGCAGTACTTC
TRBD1 19 TRBJ2-5 TRBV20-1 . CSARDERDRGRSFQETQYF TGCAGTGCTAGAGATGAAAGGGACAGGGGTCGCTCCTTCCAAGAGACCCAGTACTTC
. 14 TRBJ2-3 TRBV20-1 many CSARESLGLRMQYF TGCAGTGCTAGAGAAAGCTTAGGACTCCGAATGCAGTATTTT
. 13 TRBJ2-1 TRBV7-3 many CASSPYDGDEQFF TGTGCCAGCAGCCCCTACGACGGGGATGAGCAGTTCTTC
TRBD2 16 TRBJ2-1 TRBV7-2 many CASSLQASGRWGEQFF TGTGCCAGCAGCTTGCAGGCTAGCGGGAGGTGGGGTGAGCAGTTCTTC
TRBD2 14 TRBJ2-5 TRBV14 many CASSQSLAGGTQSF TGTGCCAGCAGCCAATCGCTAGCGGGAGGGACCCAGTCCTTC
TRBD1 14 TRBJ2-3 TRBV5-1 . CASGDRGSTDTQYF TGTGCCAGCGGGGACAGGGGGAGCACAGATACGCAGTATTTT
. 13 TRBJ1-2 TRBV12-3/TRBV12-4 many CASSLEPFYGYTF TGTGCCAGCAGTTTAGAGCCTTTCTATGGCTACACCTTC
. 13 TRBJ2-7 TRBV5-1 . CASSRGGSYDQYF TGCGCCAGCAGCCGAGGGGGTTCCTACGACCAGTACTTC
. 13 TRBJ2-7 TRBV20-1 many CSARRYLGDEQYF TGCAGTGCCCGCCGCTACCTCGGCGACGAGCAGTACTTC
TRBD1 16 TRBJ2-1 TRBV2 . CASSPFRDRGTSEQFF TGTGCCAGCAGCCCCTTCCGGGACAGGGGGACGAGTGAGCAGTTCTTC
. 12 TRBJ2-1 TRBV2 many CASSELTNEQFF TGTGCCAGCAGTGAATTAACTAATGAGCAGTTCTTC
. 14 TRBJ1-6 TRBV19 . CASSMRESYSPLHF TGTGCCAGTAGTATGAGGGAATCGTATTCACCCCTCCACTTT
TRBD1 17 TRBJ1-6 TRBV4-2 many CASSQGNFGTGVSPLHF TGTGCCAGCAGCCAAGGAAACTTTGGTACAGGGGTTTCACCCCTCCACTTT
. 15 TRBJ1-2 TRBV6-1 . CASSPLGRDGFLYTF TGTGCCAGCAGTCCCCTTGGTAGGGACGGCTTTTTGTACACCTTC
. 13 TRBJ2-7 TRBV20-1 many CSVPGTRSYEQYF TGCAGTGTTCCCGGGACCCGCTCCTACGAGCAGTACTTC
. 13 TRBJ2-7 TRBV28 few CASSLVGGNEQYF TGTGCCAGCAGTTTGGTAGGGGGAAACGAGCAGTACTTC
TRBD2 16 TRBJ2-1 TRBV20-1 many CSARGGTSGGKGEQFF TGCAGTGCTAGAGGAGGGACTAGCGGGGGGAAGGGTGAGCAGTTCTTC
. 14 TRBJ2-1 TRBV28 . CASSLSGSDNEQFF TGTGCCAGCAGTTTATCCGGGAGTGACAATGAGCAGTTCTTC